The clone carrying this T cell receptor beta chain was seen only once. These data are taken from a study of T cell responses to AZD1222 COVID-19 vaccine. Profiling relied on immunoSEQ multiplex PCR, and the TCRdb table lists in-frame clones only, not all of them. This table holds 130,000 to 150,000 clones, 75% to 90% found once. The ends were cut back, 11 bases at V and 0 bases at J, with 6 bases in the middle. Germline CDR1 SNHLY, CDR2 FYNNEI. The CDR3 has 11 residues. The V gene is TRBV2, the J gene TRBJ2-3; D unresolved. Sequenced here: peripheral blood, sampled on day 0 of MenACWY control vaccination. This clonotype was obtained from an adult in good health. The CDR3, as DNA: TGTGCCGGTACTAGCACAGATACGCAGTATTTT. As protein: CAGTSTDTQYF.